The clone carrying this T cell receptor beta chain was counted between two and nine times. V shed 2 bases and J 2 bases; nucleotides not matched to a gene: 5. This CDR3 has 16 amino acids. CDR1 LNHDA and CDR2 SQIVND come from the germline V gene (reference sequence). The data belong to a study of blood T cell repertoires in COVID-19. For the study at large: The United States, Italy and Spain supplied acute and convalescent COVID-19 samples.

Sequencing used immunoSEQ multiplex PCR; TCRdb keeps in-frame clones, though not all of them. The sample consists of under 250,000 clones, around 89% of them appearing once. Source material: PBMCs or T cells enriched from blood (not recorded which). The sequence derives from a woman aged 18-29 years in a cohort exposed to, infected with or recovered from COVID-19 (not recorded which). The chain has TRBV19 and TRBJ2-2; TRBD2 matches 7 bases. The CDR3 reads CASSIRAGVNTGELFF. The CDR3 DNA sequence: TGTGCCAGTAGTATACGGGCGGGGGTCAACACCGGGGAGCTGTTTTTT.